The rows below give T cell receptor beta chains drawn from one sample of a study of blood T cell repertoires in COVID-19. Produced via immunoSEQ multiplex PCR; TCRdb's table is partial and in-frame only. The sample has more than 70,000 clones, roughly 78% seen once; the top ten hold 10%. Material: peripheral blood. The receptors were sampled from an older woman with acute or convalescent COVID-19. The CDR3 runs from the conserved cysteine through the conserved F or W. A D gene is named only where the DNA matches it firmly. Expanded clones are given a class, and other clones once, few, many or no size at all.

CDR3aa: CASSLGLQNTEAFF
CDR3nt: TGTGCCAGCAGCTTGGGACTCCAGAACACTGAAGCTTTCTTT
abundance: .
v_gene: TRBV11-1
j_gene: TRBJ1-1
d_gene: .

CDR3aa: CARIAGVGGTQYF
CDR3nt: TGTGCCCGCATAGCGGGAGTAGGCGGGACCCAGTACTTC
abundance: .
v_gene: TRBV28
j_gene: TRBJ2-5
d_gene: TRBD2

CDR3aa: CASSLEGNSGNTIYF
CDR3nt: TGCGCCAGCAGCTTGGAGGGGAACTCTGGAAACACCATATATTTT
abundance: few
v_gene: TRBV5-1
j_gene: TRBJ1-3
d_gene: .

CDR3aa: CASSASYRAQPQHF
CDR3nt: TGTGCCAGTAGTGCTTCCTACAGGGCTCAGCCCCAGCATTTT
abundance: .
v_gene: TRBV19
j_gene: TRBJ1-5
d_gene: .

CDR3aa: CSVVRTSGYEQYF
CDR3nt: TGCAGCGTTGTTAGGACTAGCGGCTACGAGCAGTACTTC
abundance: .
v_gene: TRBV29-1
j_gene: TRBJ2-7
d_gene: TRBD2

CDR3aa: CASSPDSTGSDTQYF
CDR3nt: TGTGCCAGCAGTCCTGACTCGACGGGATCAGATACGCAGTATTTT
abundance: .
v_gene: TRBV2
j_gene: TRBJ2-3
d_gene: .

CDR3aa: CASSTQGSGYTF
CDR3nt: TGTGCCAGCAGTACACAGGGGTCCGGCTACACCTTC
abundance: .
v_gene: TRBV6-5
j_gene: TRBJ1-2
d_gene: TRBD1

CDR3aa: CASSLVFGGGQSTDTQYF
CDR3nt: TGTGCCAGCAGCTTAGTATTCGGGGGGGGACAGAGCACAGATACGCAGTATTTT
abundance: .
v_gene: TRBV7-2
j_gene: TRBJ2-3
d_gene: .

CDR3aa: CASSTGGPFQPQHF
CDR3nt: TGTGCCAGCAGTACCGGGGGTCCCTTCCAGCCCCAGCATTTT
abundance: .
v_gene: TRBV6-2/TRBV6-3
j_gene: TRBJ1-5
d_gene: .

CDR3aa: CASSLKQGETGELFF
CDR3nt: TGTGCCAGCAGCTTAAAACAGGGCGAAACCGGGGAGCTGTTTTTT
abundance: .
v_gene: TRBV7-2
j_gene: TRBJ2-2
d_gene: .

CDR3aa: CASSLRYKGLSTEAFF
CDR3nt: TGTGCCAGCAGCTTACGGTATAAGGGGCTGAGCACTGAAGCTTTCTTT
abundance: few
v_gene: TRBV7-3
j_gene: TRBJ1-1
d_gene: .

CDR3aa: CASTRTGGNQPQHF
CDR3nt: TGTGCCAGCACCCGGACAGGGGGCAATCAGCCCCAGCATTTT
abundance: .
v_gene: TRBV6-5
j_gene: TRBJ1-5
d_gene: TRBD1

CDR3aa: CASSNIYGYTF
CDR3nt: TGTGCCAGCAGTAATATCTATGGCTACACCTTC
abundance: .
v_gene: TRBV28
j_gene: TRBJ1-2
d_gene: .

CDR3aa: CASSEAGDFTGELFF
CDR3nt: TGTGCCAGCAGTGAAGCGGGGGACTTCACCGGGGAGCTGTTTTTT
abundance: .
v_gene: TRBV6-1
j_gene: TRBJ2-2
d_gene: .

CDR3aa: CASSLIGGFDGYTF
CDR3nt: TGTGCCAGCAGCTTAATAGGGGGCTTCGATGGCTACACCTTC
abundance: .
v_gene: TRBV11-2
j_gene: TRBJ1-2
d_gene: TRBD1

CDR3aa: CASSYRRTSGRAPDTQYF
CDR3nt: TGTGCCAGCAGTTACCGGCGGACTAGCGGGAGGGCCCCAGATACGCAGTATTTT
abundance: .
v_gene: TRBV6-2/TRBV6-3
j_gene: TRBJ2-3
d_gene: TRBD2

CDR3aa: CASSTRDWQETQYF
CDR3nt: TGTGCCAGCAGCACCCGGGACTGGCAAGAGACCCAGTACTTC
abundance: .
v_gene: TRBV7-8
j_gene: TRBJ2-5
d_gene: .

CDR3aa: CASKREAPYEQYF
CDR3nt: TGTGCCAGCAAACGGGAGGCCCCCTACGAGCAGTACTTC
abundance: .
v_gene: TRBV2
j_gene: TRBJ2-7
d_gene: TRBD2

CDR3aa: CASSSIQGYGANVLTF
CDR3nt: TGTGCCAGCAGCTCAATACAGGGGTACGGGGCCAACGTCCTGACTTTC
abundance: .
v_gene: TRBV11-1
j_gene: TRBJ2-6
d_gene: TRBD1

CDR3aa: CASSLGGTYEQYF
CDR3nt: TGTGCCAGCAGTTTGGGAGGGACCTACGAGCAGTACTTC
abundance: .
v_gene: TRBV12-3/TRBV12-4
j_gene: TRBJ2-7
d_gene: TRBD2

CDR3aa: CASSLRVASGSKDTQYF
CDR3nt: TGCGCCAGCAGCTTGAGGGTGGCTAGCGGGAGTAAAGATACGCAGTATTTT
abundance: .
v_gene: TRBV5-1
j_gene: TRBJ2-3
d_gene: TRBD2

CDR3aa: CASSETGTYEQYF
CDR3nt: TGTGCCAGCAGTGAGACAGGGACCTACGAGCAGTACTTC
abundance: many
v_gene: TRBV2
j_gene: TRBJ2-7
d_gene: TRBD1

CDR3aa: CASSLLASYNEQFF
CDR3nt: TGTGCCAGCAGCCTGTTGGCCTCCTACAATGAGCAGTTCTTC
abundance: .
v_gene: TRBV5-5
j_gene: TRBJ2-1
d_gene: .

CDR3aa: CASSPGLAAFGDTQYF
CDR3nt: TGCGCCAGCAGCCCGGGACTAGCGGCCTTCGGAGATACGCAGTATTTT
abundance: .
v_gene: TRBV5-1
j_gene: TRBJ2-3
d_gene: TRBD2

CDR3aa: CAWTPPGDSPLHF
CDR3nt: TGTGCCTGGACCCCGCCAGGGGATTCACCCCTCCACTTT
abundance: .
v_gene: TRBV30
j_gene: TRBJ1-6
d_gene: .

CDR3aa: CASSRTGPGNYEQYF
CDR3nt: TGTGCCAGCAGTAGGACTGGTCCGGGAAACTACGAGCAGTACTTC
abundance: .
v_gene: TRBV28
j_gene: TRBJ2-7
d_gene: .

CDR3aa: CASSSPGADHYEQYF
CDR3nt: TGTGCCAGCAGTTCCCCAGGAGCGGATCACTACGAGCAGTACTTC
abundance: .
v_gene: TRBV28
j_gene: TRBJ2-7
d_gene: .

CDR3aa: CSVGSVRVSSYNEQFF
CDR3nt: TGCAGCGTTGGATCAGTCAGGGTTTCAAGCTACAATGAGCAGTTCTTC
abundance: .
v_gene: TRBV29-1
j_gene: TRBJ2-1
d_gene: .

CDR3aa: CASSTTSGNEQFF
CDR3nt: TGTGCCAGCAGCACGACTAGCGGCAATGAGCAGTTCTTC
abundance: .
v_gene: TRBV11-2
j_gene: TRBJ2-1
d_gene: TRBD2

CDR3aa: CASSPLPYNEQFF
CDR3nt: TGTGCCAGCAGTCCCCTTCCCTACAATGAGCAGTTCTTC
abundance: .
v_gene: TRBV27
j_gene: TRBJ2-1
d_gene: .